This is a list of T cell receptor beta chains from one sample in a study of shared clonotypes between healthy human individuals. Assay: immunoSEQ multiplex PCR; the TCRdb copy retains only in-frame clones and omits some. Seen here are around 180,000 clones, over 80% observed once, and the top ten hold 0.067%. Sequenced: naive CD4+ T cells sorted from blood. The receptors here all came from a woman between 25 and 40 years old in good health. The CDR3 runs from the conserved cysteine through the conserved F or W. The D gene is left open where the match is weak. Size values are once, few and many counts, or a class for expanded clones, and some rows have none.

TRBJ2-7	TRBV6-6	-	-	TGTGCCAGCAGTTATCAGGGGTTCGGCGAGCAGTACTTC	CASSYQGFGEQYF
TRBJ2-5	TRBV11-2	-	-	TGTGCCAGCAGCCCCCGGGGGGCGGACCAAGAGACCCAGTACTTC	CASSPRGADQETQYF
TRBJ2-7	TRBV5-1	-	-	TGCGCCAGCAGCTCCGACATGTCAGGGGAGCAGTACTTC	CASSSDMSGEQYF
TRBJ2-2	TRBV7-3	-	TRBD1	TGTGCCAGCAGCCCGACAGGGTTACGCACCGGGGAGCTGTTTTTT	CASSPTGLRTGELFF
TRBJ2-7	TRBV27	-	-	TGTGCCAGCAGTTTAAGACAGAGCTCCTACGAGCAGTACTTC	CASSLRQSSYEQYF
TRBJ2-7	TRBV5-1	-	TRBD1	TGCGCCAGCAGCTCCCCCGGGACAGCAGACTACGAGCAGTACTTC	CASSSPGTADYEQYF
TRBJ1-2	TRBV23-1	-	-	TGCGCCAGGGGGCCCTATGGCTACACCTTC	CARGPYGYTF
TRBJ2-7	TRBV6-1	-	-	TGTGCCAGCAGTGATCGGGGTTACGAGCAGTACTTC	CASSDRGYEQYF
TRBJ2-3	TRBV27	once	-	TGTGCCAGCAGTTTAAAACCGGGGGCAGATACGCAGTATTTT	CASSLKPGADTQYF
TRBJ1-2	TRBV18	-	-	TGTGCCAGCTCACCACCGTTTTTGGACCCAGGGACGTATGGCTACACCTTC	CASSPPFLDPGTYGYTF
TRBJ2-7	TRBV11-2	-	TRBD2	TGTGCCAGCAGCTCAGCTAGCGGGAGTTCCTACGAGCAGTACTTC	CASSSASGSSYEQYF
TRBJ2-7	TRBV23-1	-	-	TGCGCCAGCAGTCATCCCAGGGGCTACGAGCAGTACTTC	CASSHPRGYEQYF
TRBJ2-7	TRBV5-1	-	-	TGCGCCAGCAGCTTGGTAGCAGGCGACCCCTCCTACGAGCAGTACTTC	CASSLVAGDPSYEQYF
TRBJ1-4	TRBV6-5	-	-	TGTGCCAGCAGTTACTCTAGTGCCAATGAAAAACTGTTTTTT	CASSYSSANEKLFF
TRBJ2-7	TRBV19	few	TRBD1	TGTGCCAGTTCCAGGACAGGGGCTCGGTACGAGCAGTACTTC	CASSRTGARYEQYF
TRBJ1-3	TRBV11-3	-	TRBD1	TGTGCCAGCAGCTCCGGGACAGAAGGAAACACCATATATTTT	CASSSGTEGNTIYF
TRBJ2-3	TRBV4-1	-	-	TGCGCCAGCAGCCAGCTAGGCCGGGGGCACGGGGGAACAGATACGCAGTATTTT	CASSQLGRGHGGTDTQYF
TRBJ1-6	TRBV18	-	TRBD1	TGTGCCAGCTCACCATGGGACAGGGAAATACCCCTCCACTTT	CASSPWDREIPLHF
TRBJ2-7	TRBV27	-	-	TGTGCCAGCAGTTTTTCGGTCTCCTACGAGCAGTACTTC	CASSFSVSYEQYF
TRBJ1-1	TRBV30	-	-	TGTGCCTCCGGTCGGAGCAGGAACACTGAAGCTTTCTTT	CASGRSRNTEAFF
TRBJ1-6	TRBV28	-	-	TGTGCCAGCAGCTCAACAGGACATAATTCACCCCTCCACTTT	CASSSTGHNSPLHF
TRBJ1-1	TRBV19	once	-	TGTGCCAGTAGTAAAAGGACCGATATGAACACTGAAGCTTTCTTT	CASSKRTDMNTEAFF
TRBJ1-4	TRBV7-9	-	TRBD1	TGTGCCAGCAGCTTAGCGCAACAGGGGGCGCGGGTTGAAAAACTGTTTTTT	CASSLAQQGARVEKLFF
TRBJ1-5	TRBV30	-	TRBD1	TGTGCCTGGAGTGTACAGGGGGGAAGCAATCAGCCCCAGCATTTT	CAWSVQGGSNQPQHF
TRBJ1-1	TRBV28	-	-	TGTGCCAGCAGTCCCAGGATGGGGACTGAAGCTTTCTTT	CASSPRMGTEAFF
TRBJ1-6	TRBV7-9	once	TRBD1	TGTGCCAGCAGCCCGGACAGGGGCAATTCACCCCTCCACTTT	CASSPDRGNSPLHF
TRBJ2-7	TRBV5-4	-	TRBD2	TGTGCCAGCAGCTCAGCGGGAGCCCTCTACGAGCAGTACTTC	CASSSAGALYEQYF
TRBJ1-1	TRBV5-4	-	-	TGTGCCAGCAGCTTGTGGGTTCGTGAAACGGAAGCTTTCTTT	CASSLWVRETEAFF
TRBJ2-7	TRBV18	-	-	TGTGCCAGCTCAGGGGACTACGAGCAGTACTTC	CASSGDYEQYF
TRBJ2-2	TRBV6-1	-	-	TGTGCCAGCATGAGGAGATCGAACACCGGGGAGCTGTTTTTT	CASMRRSNTGELFF
TRBJ2-3	TRBV7-9	-	TRBD2	TGTGCCAGCAGCTATGGGACTAGCGGGAGCACAGATACGCAGTATTTT	CASSYGTSGSTDTQYF
TRBJ2-3	TRBV5-4	-	-	TGTGCCAGCAGCCCGGGTCGAACTAGCACAGATACGCAGTATTTT	CASSPGRTSTDTQYF
TRBJ2-7	TRBV27	-	-	TGTGCCAGCAGTCTACAAACGACAAACTCCTACGAGCAGTACTTC	CASSLQTTNSYEQYF
TRBJ2-7	TRBV27	-	TRBD1	TGTGCCAGCAGTGTAAACAGGGGGCTTACCGACGAGCAGTACTTC	CASSVNRGLTDEQYF
TRBJ2-5	TRBV25-1	-	-	TGTGCCAGCAGTTGGGAACAGGAAGAGCAGTACTTC	CASSWEQEEQYF
TRBJ1-1	TRBV20-1	-	-	TGCAGTGCTAGGGATGGAACTGAAGCTTTCTTT	CSARDGTEAFF
TRBJ2-5	TRBV13	-	TRBD2	TGTGCCAGCAGCTTAGAACTAGCGGGACGAACCCAAGAGACCCAGTACTTC	CASSLELAGRTQETQYF